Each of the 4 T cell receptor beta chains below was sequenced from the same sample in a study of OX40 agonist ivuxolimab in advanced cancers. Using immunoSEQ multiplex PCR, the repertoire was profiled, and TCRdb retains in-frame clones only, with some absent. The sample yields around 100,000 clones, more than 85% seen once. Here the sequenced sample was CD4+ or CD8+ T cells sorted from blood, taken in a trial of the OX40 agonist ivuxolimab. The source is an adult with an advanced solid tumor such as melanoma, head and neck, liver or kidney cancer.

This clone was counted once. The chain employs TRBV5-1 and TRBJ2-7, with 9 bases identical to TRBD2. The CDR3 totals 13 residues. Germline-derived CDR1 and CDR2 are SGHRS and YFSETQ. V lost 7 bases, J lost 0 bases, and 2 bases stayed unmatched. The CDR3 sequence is CASHSGSSYEQYF. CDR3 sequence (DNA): TGCGCCAGCCATAGCGGGAGCTCCTACGAGCAGTACTTC.

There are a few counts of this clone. The CDR3 spells CASMFRENNQPQHF. Here the CDR3 DNA reads TGTGCCAGCATGTTCCGGGAAAACAATCAGCCCCAGCATTTT. V is TRBV6-1 and J is TRBJ1-5; no clear D gene. The CDR3 loop spans 14 amino acids. The V gene's germline CDR1 is MNHNS and CDR2 SASEGT. Trimming removed 7 bases from V and 3 bases from J, with 13 bases in between.

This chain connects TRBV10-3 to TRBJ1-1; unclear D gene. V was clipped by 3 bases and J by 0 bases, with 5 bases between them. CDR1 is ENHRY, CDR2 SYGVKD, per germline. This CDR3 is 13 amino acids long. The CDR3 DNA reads TGTGCCATCAGTGACAATCTGAACACTGAAGCTTTCTTT. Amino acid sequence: CAISDNLNTEAFF.

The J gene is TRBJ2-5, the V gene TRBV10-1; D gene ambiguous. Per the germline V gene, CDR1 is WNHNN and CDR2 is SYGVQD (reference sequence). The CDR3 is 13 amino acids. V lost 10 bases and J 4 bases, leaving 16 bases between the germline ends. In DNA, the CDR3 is TGCGCCACCGCCCGGGCCATCGGAGAGACCCAGTACTTC. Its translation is CATARAIGETQYF.